This TCR beta chain was identified in a study of blood T cell repertoires in COVID-19. Measured with immunoSEQ multiplex PCR; TCRdb has only the in-frame clones, and not every one. The table shows roughly 320,000 clones, with around 87% occurring only once. The CDR3 runs 13 residues. In germline, CDR1 is MNHEY, CDR2 SVGAGI. Trimming removed 5 bases at V and 8 bases at J, with 15 bases between. The rearrangement uses TRBV6-5 and TRBJ1-1; D not resolved. The clonotype was recovered from a man aged 65-85 years with acute or convalescent COVID-19. The sample comprised peripheral blood. CDR3 sequence: CASSLPATQEAFF. The CDR3 DNA reads TGTGCCAGCAGTCTACCGGCGACTCAGGAAGCTTTCTTT.